This T cell receptor (beta chain) was retrieved from a study of blood T cell repertoires in COVID-19. Whole-study context: Samples representing acute and convalescent COVID-19 were sourced from the United States, Italy and Spain. Sources were T cells, B-cell-depleted T cells, or PBMCs; the material itself was cDNA or gDNA.

The CDR3 runs to 16 residues. The V and J ends lost 3 bases and 10 bases, in that order; junction bases with no gene match: 10. Germline CDR1 DFQATT, CDR2 SNEGSKA (reference sequence). Authors' data handling: From reference gene primer amplification, estimates of nucleated cell counts were derived. The assay was immunoSEQ multiplex PCR, and TCRdb's table has in-frame clones only and misses some. D and trimming come from the DNA, and the V and J calls and clone size come from that table. The table has roughly 86,000 clones, over 60% seen once; the top ten hold about 8.7%. This sequence originates from a man aged 45 to 65 who had recovered from COVID-19. The V gene is TRBV20-1, the J gene TRBJ1-6; TRBD1 matches 12 bases. Input material: peripheral blood. In DNA form, the CDR3 reads TGCAGTGCTAGTCCCCGGGGACAGGGGGCATTCTCACCCCTCCACTTT. The encoded protein is CSASPRGQGAFSPLHF.